Listed here are 5 T cell receptor beta chains from one sample, sequenced in a study of T cells in Graves' hyperthyroidism and ophthalmopathy. Amplification of TCR beta CDR3 regions was performed using RNA transcripts as template. Carried out on the TCR CDR3, a first-round RT-PCR used the HTBI primer set. TCRdb reanalysed the multiplex PCR reads using MiXCR and keeps one entry per CDR3 protein. The sample includes hundreds of thousands of distinct CDR3 sequences, 38% of them seen just once. The sample taken for sequencing was blood. These receptors were taken from a man younger than 35 with Graves' hyperthyroidism.

Many counts were recorded for this clonotype. This chain uses TRBV19 with TRBJ1-6; D might be TRBD1 (6 bases). The germline V gene encodes CDR1 LNHDA and CDR2 SQIVND (reference sequence). Trimming took 6 bases from V and 6 from J, leaving 15 bases between them. CDR3 size: 15 residues. The CDR3 is CASSPGQMINSPLHF. The CDR3 DNA follows: TGTGCCAGTAGCCCTGGACAGATGATTAATTCACCCCTCCACTTT.

The V and J genes are TRBV12-3 or TRBV12-4 and TRBJ1-1; D is undetermined. The V end lost 6 bases, the J end lost 10 bases, and 12 bases lay between the germline ends. CDR3 length: 11 residues. The CDR3 loop reads CASSQVLGAFF. Written as DNA, the CDR3 is TGTGCCAGCAGCCAAGTCCTGGGAGCTTTCTTT.

The CDR3 is CASSVGGGGTQYF. The DNA of the CDR3 is TGTGCCAGCAGCGTCGGAGGGGGCGGGACCCAGTACTTC. This rearrangement joins TRBV7-2 to TRBJ2-5, with TRBD1 as a possible D gene (7 bases). Germline assignment: CDR1 SGHTA and CDR2 FQGNSA. The V end was cut by 5 bases, the J end by 7 bases, with 14 bases between. The length of the CDR3 is 13 residues.

Notes on this clonotype: A much larger clone sits a single nucleotide away, making a read error possible. The rearrangement links TRBV10-3 to TRBJ2-2; no firm D call. From germline, CDR1 is ENHRY and CDR2 SYGVKD. The CDR3 totals 13 residues. CDR3 region: CAISEMGTEELFF. CDR3 in DNA: TGTGCCATCAGTGAGATGGGAACCGAGGAGCTGTTTTTT.

A remark on this clonotype: One junction end disagrees with the germline gene, perhaps due to a read error. The rearrangement links TRBV15 to TRBJ2-7, with 9 bases identical to TRBD1. Germline lookup yields CDR1 LNHNV and CDR2 YYDKDF (reference sequence). CDR3 length equals 16 residues. The CDR3 nucleotides are TGCGCCAGCAGCCAAGAGCAGACAGGGGGGGTCGACGAGCAGTACTTC. It specifies CASSQEQTGGVDEQYF.